This T cell receptor (beta chain) was sequenced in a study of blood T cell repertoires in COVID-19. Study overall: Sources were T cells, B-cell-depleted T cells, or PBMCs; the material itself was cDNA or gDNA.

Measured with immunoSEQ multiplex PCR; TCRdb has only the in-frame clones, and not every one. The sample lists roughly 250,000 clones; approximately 89% were seen once. The clonotype was recovered from a woman in her 40s who had been exposed to COVID-19. The sequencing sample was made of PBMCs or T cells enriched from blood (not recorded which).

CDR3 DNA sequence: TGTGCCAGCAGCCCAGGGGACAGAGGGCATGGCTACACCTTC. This codes for CASSPGDRGHGYTF. This sequence joins TRBV7-2 and TRBJ1-2; 7 positions agree with TRBD1. The length of the CDR3 is 14 residues. In germline, CDR1 is SGHTA, CDR2 FQGNSA. With V trimmed by 5 bases and J by 6 bases, 9 bases remained unmatched.